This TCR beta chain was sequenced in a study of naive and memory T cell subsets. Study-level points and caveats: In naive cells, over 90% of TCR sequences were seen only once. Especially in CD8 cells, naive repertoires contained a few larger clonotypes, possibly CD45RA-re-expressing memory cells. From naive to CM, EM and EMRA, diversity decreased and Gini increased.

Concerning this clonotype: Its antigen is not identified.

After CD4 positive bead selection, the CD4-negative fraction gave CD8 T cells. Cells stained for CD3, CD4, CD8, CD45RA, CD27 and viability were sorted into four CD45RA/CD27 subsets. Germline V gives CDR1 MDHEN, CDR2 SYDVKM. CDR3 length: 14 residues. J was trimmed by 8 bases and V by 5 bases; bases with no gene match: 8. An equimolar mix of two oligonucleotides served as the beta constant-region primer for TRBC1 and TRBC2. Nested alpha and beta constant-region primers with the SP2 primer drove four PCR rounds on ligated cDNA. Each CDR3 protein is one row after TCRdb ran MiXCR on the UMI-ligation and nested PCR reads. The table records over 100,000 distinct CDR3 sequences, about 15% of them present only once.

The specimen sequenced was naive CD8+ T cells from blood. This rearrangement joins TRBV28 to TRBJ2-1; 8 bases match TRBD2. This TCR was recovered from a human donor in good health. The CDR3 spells CASSGWTSRDEQFF. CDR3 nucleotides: TGTGCCAGCAGTGGATGGACTAGCCGGGATGAGCAGTTCTTC.